What follows are 25 T cell receptor beta chains derived from one specimen sequenced in a study of T-cell memory formation after mild COVID-19. TCRdb fed the 5' RACE reads into MiXCR, producing one record per CDR3 protein. This table holds around 500,000 distinct CDR3 sequences, approximately 18% found once. The sample consisted of PBMCs or a T cell subset sorted from them (not recorded which). The receptors were sampled from an adult woman who had mild COVID-19 (a few samples of this study predate the infection). Cell type and time point are not known.

This clonotype occurred a few times. The chain is built from TRBV5-6 and TRBJ2-1; D gene unclear. The CDR3 consists of 17 residues. Germline values: CDR1 SGHDT, CDR2 YYEEEE. The V end was cut by 1 base, the J end by 0 bases, with 14 bases between. CDR3 loop: CASSLLGPTSSYNEQFF. In DNA, the CDR3 is TGTGCCAGCAGCTTGCTAGGGCCGACCTCCTCCTACAATGAGCAGTTCTTC.

This chain joins TRBV18 and TRBJ1-5; D ambiguous. Trimming pared 3 bases from V and 0 bases from J, leaving 21 bases between. The CDR3 is made up of 19 amino acids. The germline CDR1 and CDR2 sequences are KGHSH and LQKENI. As DNA, the CDR3 is TGTGCCAGCTCACCCTTCGGGCAGGAGGGATTCTATAGCAATCAGCCCCAGCATTTT. This codes for CASSPFGQEGFYSNQPQHF.

The CDR3 nucleotides are TGCGCCAGCAGCCTGTTCAGGGTCTCTGGGGCCAACGTCCTGACTTTC. This sequence encodes CASSLFRVSGANVLTF. The chain recombines TRBV5-1 with TRBJ2-6; perhaps TRBD1 as D (5 bases). CDR3 length equals 16 residues. V shed 4 bases and J shed 0 bases, with 11 bases lying between them. Germline V gives CDR1 SGHRS, CDR2 YFSETQ.

The sample holds a few counts of this clonotype. The chain links TRBV29-1 to TRBJ2-5; D unresolved. The CDR3 totals 12 residues. The ends were cut back, 4 bases at V and 2 bases at J, with 8 bases in the middle. Germline V lookup: CDR1 SQVTM, CDR2 ANQGSEA. Here the CDR3 DNA reads TGCAGCGTTGGGACGGTGCAAGAGACCCAGTACTTC. Protein: CSVGTVQETQYF.

In its sample, this clonotype was seen a few times. J is TRBJ1-6 and V is TRBV14; D is unresolved. The V gene's germline CDR1 is SGHDN and CDR2 FVKESK. This CDR3 has 14 amino acids. V lost 4 bases, J lost 10 bases, and 14 bases lay in between. CDR3 region: CASSLYGLGSPLHF. DNA of the CDR3: TGTGCCAGCAGCCTTTACGGGCTGGGATCACCCCTCCACTTT.

CDR3 sequence (DNA): TGTGCCAGCAGCCCGGGTCGCGGGGGGCAGCAAGAGACCCAGTACTTC. Protein: CASSPGRGGQQETQYF. The chain combines TRBV4-2 with TRBJ2-5; 8 nucleotides match TRBD2. The length of the CDR3 is 16 residues. V gave up 4 bases and J gave up 2 bases; unmatched junction bases: 9. CDR1 and CDR2 (germline): LGHNA, YNFKEQ.

Concerning this clonotype: A junction end diverges from the germline sequence, so it may reflect a read error. The chain carries TRBV2 and TRBJ1-1; TRBD1 is a possible D gene (6 bases). CDR3 length: 13 residues. CDR1 is SNHLY and CDR2 is FYNNEI in the germline V gene. CDR3 sequence reads: CASIENRDTEAFF. DNA for the CDR3: TGTGCCAGCATTGAAAACAGGGACACTGAAGCTTTCTTT.

The chain couples TRBV29-1 to TRBJ2-3, with 12 bases lining up with TRBD1. The germline gives CDR1 SQVTM, CDR2 ANQGSEA. The length of the CDR3 is 14 residues. The junction had 10 bases not matched to a gene; V was cut back by 7 bases and J by 8 bases. The CDR3 is CSAYRGQGAGTQYF. The CDR3 nucleotides are TGCAGCGCCTACCGGGGACAGGGGGCCGGTACGCAGTATTTT.

This clonotype has more than one count but fewer than ten. The rearrangement uses TRBV21-1 and TRBJ2-5. TRBV21-1 is an annotated pseudogene. This CDR3 comprises 11 residues. CDR3 DNA: TGTGCCAGCAGCGAAGCGGAGACCCAGTACTTC. Translated: CASSEAETQYF.

This clonotype was seen a handful of times. The CDR3 sequence is CASRYPWEDTQYF. CDR3 nucleotide sequence: TGTGCCAGCCGCTATCCCTGGGAGGATACGCAGTATTTT. V usage is TRBV2 and J usage is TRBJ2-3, with D possibly TRBD2 on 5 matching bases. Germline V gives CDR1 SNHLY, CDR2 FYNNEI. V dropped 8 bases and J dropped 6 bases, with 15 bases sitting between them. The CDR3 spans 13 residues. The full variable domain, rest sourced from reference TRBV2 and TRBJ2-3, is EPEVTQTPSHQVTQMGQEVILRCVPISNHLYFYWYRQILGQKVEFLVSFYNNEISEKSEIFDDQFSVERPDGSNFTLKIRSTKLEDSAMYFCASRYPWEDTQYFGPGTRLTVL.

This clonotype occurred a few times. V gene TRBV3-1 combines with J gene TRBJ2-2, with TRBD2 matching over 7 bases. The V gene end was trimmed by 0 bases and the J gene end by 3 bases; junction bases not matched to a gene: 13. This CDR3 is built from 19 residues. CDR1 is LGHDT, CDR2 YNNKEL, per germline (reference sequence). CDR3 nucleotide sequence: TGTGCCAGCAGCCAAGAAACACCGGCGGGGCTAGCGGACACCGGGGAGCTGTTTTTT. Translating it yields CASSQETPAGLADTGELFF.

This chain links TRBV29-1 with TRBJ2-5; a weak D match, TRBD2 (6 bases). The CDR3 runs to 12 residues. Per germline, CDR1 SQVTM and CDR2 ANQGSEA. V lost 6 bases to trimming and J lost 2 bases, with 10 bases between them. The CDR3 reads CSVTRGQETQYF. The CDR3 DNA is TGCAGCGTCACCCGGGGGCAAGAGACCCAGTACTTC.

This clonotype has only a few counts. The chain is built from TRBV24-1 and TRBJ1-5; 8 bases align to TRBD1. The V and J ends lost 3 bases and 4 bases, in that order; junction bases with no gene match: 4. The CDR3 spans 15 residues. CDR1 and CDR2 (germline): KGHDR, SFDVKD. DNA of the CDR3: TGTGCCACCAGTGATCACAGGGGGGTGAATCAGCCCCAGCATTTT. This translates into CATSDHRGVNQPQHF.

This clonotype was seen ten or more times. This chain connects TRBV7-2 to TRBJ2-3, with D uncertain. CDR3 length: 12 residues. V was trimmed by 6 bases and J by 5 bases, leaving 9 bases between them. CDR1 and CDR2 from the germline V gene are SGHTA and FQGNSA. CDR3 DNA: TGTGCCAGCAGTTTTCTTCGAGATACGCAGTATTTT. Residues: CASSFLRDTQYF.

This clonotype has a count of ten or more. The chain carries TRBV27 and TRBJ1-1; possibly TRBD1 for D (6 bases). From germline, CDR1 is MNHEY and CDR2 SMNVEV (reference sequence). With 3 bases removed from V and 1 base from J, the gap between germline ends came to 9 bases. The CDR3 totals 14 residues. CDR3 DNA sequence: TGTGCCAGCAGTTTCCAGGGGACGAACACTGAAGCTTTCTTT. It yields the protein CASSFQGTNTEAFF.

The V call is TRBV4-1, the J call TRBJ2-7; D possibly corresponds to TRBD1 (5 bases). CDR3 length: 14 amino acids. Per the germline V gene, CDR1 is MGHRA and CDR2 is YSYEKL. V lost 3 bases, J lost 6 bases, and 15 bases lay in between. In nucleotides, the CDR3 is TGCGCCAGCAGCCAGGTCTATCAAGGGGCCGAGCAGTACTTC. Protein product: CASSQVYQGAEQYF.

The chain carries TRBV7-9 and TRBJ1-2, with D possibly TRBD1 on 6 matching bases. The CDR3 extends over 15 amino acids. The germline gives CDR1 SEHNR, CDR2 FQNEAQ (reference sequence). Trimming cost V 4 bases and J 4 bases, with 16 bases left between them. The CDR3 DNA follows: TGTGCCAGCAGCTCCGCCGGGGGGGGCGGCTATGGCTACACCTTC. This gives the protein CASSSAGGGGYGYTF.

CDR3 nucleotide sequence: TGTGCCAGCAGCCGATGGGGGAACACTGAAGCTTTCTTT. Its translation: CASSRWGNTEAFF. The rearrangement joins TRBV7-3 to TRBJ1-1; the D is unclear. The V gene lost 5 bases and the J gene lost 1 base, with 8 bases spanning the gap. This CDR3 is 13 amino acids long. Germline V lookup: CDR1 SGHTA, CDR2 FQGTGA.

The table lists this clonotype with a few counts. This sequence joins TRBV24-1 and TRBJ1-1, with D hard to call. Germline V gene data show CDR1 as KGHDR and CDR2 as SFDVKD. V lost 1 base to trimming and J lost 8 bases, with 10 bases between them. The length of the CDR3 is 13 residues. The CDR3 reads CATSDFRSPEAFF. The CDR3 DNA follows: TGTGCCACCAGTGATTTTCGGAGTCCCGAAGCTTTCTTT.

This clonotype was observed a few times. V gene TRBV29-1 combines with J gene TRBJ2-7; D perhaps matches TRBD2 (5 bases). The germline gives CDR1 SQVTM, CDR2 ANQGSEA. The CDR3 has 16 amino acids. The V end was cut by 3 bases, the J end by 3 bases, with 21 bases between. CDR3 DNA: TGCAGCGTTGAGGTTCCGAGGACTCTGTGGCTCTACGAGCAGTACTTC. Its protein is CSVEVPRTLWLYEQYF.

This clonotype has more than one count but fewer than ten. The chain carries TRBV30 and TRBJ1-2, with a weak D call TRBD1 (5 bases). CDR3 length: 14 residues. Germline CDR1 GTSNPN, CDR2 SVGIG (reference sequence). Trimming pared 2 bases from V and 3 bases from J, leaving 13 bases between. In DNA form, the CDR3 reads TGTGCCTGGAGTAGGGCAGGGTCGGACTATGGCTACACCTTC. This translates into CAWSRAGSDYGYTF.

The chain recombines TRBV3-1 with TRBJ1-2; TRBD1 is a possible D gene (5 bases). The CDR3 runs to 14 residues. V gave up 0 bases and J gave up 6 bases, with 11 bases separating them. CDR1 and CDR2 from the germline V gene are LGHDT and YNNKEL (reference sequence). Written as DNA, the CDR3 is TGTGCCAGCAGCCAAGAGGACTGGGGGGATGGCTACACCTTC. Its translation: CASSQEDWGDGYTF.

Only a few counts were recorded for this clonotype. CDR3 nucleotide sequence: TGTGCCAGCAGATCTGAGTTCGGCTACACCTTC. The encoded protein is CASRSEFGYTF. The chain carries TRBV12-3 or TRBV12-4 and TRBJ1-2; D not certain. The length of the CDR3 is 11 residues. V was shortened by 6 bases and J by 8 bases, with 10 bases between the two germline ends.

The rearrangement uses TRBV5-5 and TRBJ1-1; D is perhaps TRBD1 (6 bases). CDR3 length: 15 residues. V was pared by 2 bases and J by 0 bases, with 11 bases between. The germline CDR1 and CDR2 sequences are SGHKS and YYEKEE (reference sequence). CDR3 DNA sequence: TGTGCCAGCAGCTTAACTAGGACAGTGAACACTGAAGCTTTCTTT. Translated: CASSLTRTVNTEAFF. Full variable domain (rest looked up from reference TRBV5-5 and TRBJ1-1): DAGVTQSPTHLIKTRGQQVTLRCSPISGHKSVSWYQQVLGQGPQFIFQYYEKEERGRGNFPDRFSARQFPNYSSELNVNALLLGDSALYLCASSLTRTVNTEAFFGQGTRLTVV.

The chain joins TRBV28 to TRBJ2-1, with D unresolved. Germline CDR1 and CDR2: MDHEN and SYDVKM. CDR3 size: 15 residues. The V end was cut by 4 bases, the J end by 2 bases, with 12 bases between. The CDR3 sequence is CASSSQETTYNEQFF. In DNA form, the CDR3 reads TGTGCCAGCAGTTCTCAGGAAACAACCTACAATGAGCAGTTCTTC.